The rows below give T cell receptor beta chains drawn from one sample of a study of cytomegalovirus exposure and HLA in healthy donors. The repertoire was sequenced with immunoSEQ multiplex PCR; TCRdb's copy has only in-frame clones and lacks some. The sample contains about 150,000 clones, over 60% of which appear only once. The sequenced material came from PBMCs. The receptors here all came from a woman aged 25 to 39 in good health and CMV-seropositive. Both conserved end residues are part of each CDR3. The order of the fields is clone size, V gene, D gene, J gene, CDR3 DNA, CDR3 protein. A D gene is named only where the DNA matches it firmly. Size values are once, few and many counts, or a class for expanded clones, and some rows have none.

size: .; V: TRBV19; D: TRBD2; J: TRBJ2-1; DNA: TGTGCCAGTACCCGGGGGGGCCGGGATGAGCAGTTCTTC; CDR3: CASTRGGRDEQFF
size: few; V: TRBV6-5; D: TRBD2; J: TRBJ2-7; DNA: TGTGCCAGCAGCCCCGGGACTAGCGTCTACGAGCAGTACTTC; CDR3: CASSPGTSVYEQYF
size: few; V: TRBV7-2; D: .; J: TRBJ1-2; DNA: TGTGCCAGCAGCGCAACAGCCCTTTATGGCTACACCTTC; CDR3: CASSATALYGYTF
size: .; V: TRBV2; D: TRBD1; J: TRBJ2-7; DNA: TGTGCCAGCAGGGTTACTAGTAAGGACAGGGACCCATACGAGCAGTACTTC; CDR3: CASRVTSKDRDPYEQYF
size: .; V: TRBV9; D: TRBD1; J: TRBJ1-4; DNA: TGTGCCAGCAGCGTTTTACAGGGGCTAGGTGAAAAACTGTTTTTT; CDR3: CASSVLQGLGEKLFF
size: .; V: TRBV7-9; D: TRBD1; J: TRBJ1-1; DNA: TGTGCCAGCAGCTTAGGGCGACAGGGAATTGAAGCTTTCTTT; CDR3: CASSLGRQGIEAFF
size: once; V: TRBV5-4; D: TRBD1; J: TRBJ1-2; DNA: TGTGCCAGCAGCTCGAAGGGACAGGGGGCGAGTGGCTACACCTTC; CDR3: CASSSKGQGASGYTF
size: .; V: TRBV10-3; D: TRBD1; J: TRBJ1-1; DNA: TGTGCCATCAGGGGGGACAGGGGGAACACTGAAGCTTTCTTT; CDR3: CAIRGDRGNTEAFF
size: .; V: TRBV10-1; D: TRBD1; J: TRBJ2-3; DNA: TGCGCCAGCAGTGAGTCAATGGGGACAGGGAAGGGGACGCAGTATTTT; CDR3: CASSESMGTGKGTQYF
size: .; V: TRBV9; D: .; J: TRBJ1-6; DNA: TGTGCCAGCAGCGTGGGGGGGGGACCCCTCCACTTT; CDR3: CASSVGGGPLHF
size: .; V: TRBV5-1; D: .; J: TRBJ1-3; DNA: TGCGCCAGCAGCTCGAGGGGGAACTCTGGAAACACCATATATTTT; CDR3: CASSSRGNSGNTIYF
size: .; V: TRBV19; D: TRBD2; J: TRBJ2-7; DNA: TGTGCCAGTAGTATTATTAGCGGGAGTACCTACGAGCAGTACTTC; CDR3: CASSIISGSTYEQYF
size: .; V: TRBV5-6; D: .; J: TRBJ2-5; DNA: TGTGCCAGCAGCTTGGGGCGGAGCCAAGAGACCCAGTACTTC; CDR3: CASSLGRSQETQYF
size: few; V: TRBV14; D: .; J: TRBJ1-1; DNA: TGTGCCAGCAGCCACAGGGGTGAACGGAGTGAAGCTTTCTTT; CDR3: CASSHRGERSEAFF
size: .; V: TRBV2; D: .; J: TRBJ1-6; DNA: TGTGCCAGCGGTATGGGCCCCCTCCACTTT; CDR3: CASGMGPLHF
size: .; V: TRBV19; D: TRBD1; J: TRBJ2-3; DNA: TGTGCCAGTAGTATCGCGGGACAGGGGACAGATACGCAGTATTTT; CDR3: CASSIAGQGTDTQYF